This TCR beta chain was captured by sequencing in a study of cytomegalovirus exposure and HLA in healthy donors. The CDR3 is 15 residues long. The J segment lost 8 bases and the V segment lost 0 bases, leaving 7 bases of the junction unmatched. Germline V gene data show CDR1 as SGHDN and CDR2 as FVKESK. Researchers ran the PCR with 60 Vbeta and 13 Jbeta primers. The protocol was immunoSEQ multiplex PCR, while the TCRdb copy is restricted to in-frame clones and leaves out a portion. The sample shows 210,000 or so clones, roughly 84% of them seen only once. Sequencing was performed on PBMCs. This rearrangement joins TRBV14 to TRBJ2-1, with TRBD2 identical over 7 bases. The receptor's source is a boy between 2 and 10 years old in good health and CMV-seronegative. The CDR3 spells CASSQDPAGRHEQFF. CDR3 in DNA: TGTGCCAGCAGCCAAGATCCAGCGGGAAGGCATGAGCAGTTCTTC.